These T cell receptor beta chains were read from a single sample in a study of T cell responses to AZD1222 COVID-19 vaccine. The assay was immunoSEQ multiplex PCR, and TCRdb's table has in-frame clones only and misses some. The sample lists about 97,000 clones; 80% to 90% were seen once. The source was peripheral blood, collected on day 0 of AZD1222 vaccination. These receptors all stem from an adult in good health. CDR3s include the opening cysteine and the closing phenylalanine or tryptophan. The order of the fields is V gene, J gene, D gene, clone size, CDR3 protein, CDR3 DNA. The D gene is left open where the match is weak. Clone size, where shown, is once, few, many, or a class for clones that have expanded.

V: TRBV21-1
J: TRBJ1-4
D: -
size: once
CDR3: CASSKAPRVRLGTNEKLFF
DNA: TGTGCCAGCAGCAAAGCGCCCAGGGTTAGACTTGGGACTAATGAAAAACTGTTTTTT

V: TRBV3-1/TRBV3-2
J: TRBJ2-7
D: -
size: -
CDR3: CASSQDLIRGRGNEQYF
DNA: TGTGCCAGCAGCCAAGATCTCATCAGGGGTAGAGGGAACGAGCAGTACTTC

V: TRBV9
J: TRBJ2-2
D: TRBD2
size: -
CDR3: CASSVGGSMIGELFF
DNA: TGTGCCAGCAGCGTAGGCGGGAGTATGATCGGGGAGCTGTTTTTT

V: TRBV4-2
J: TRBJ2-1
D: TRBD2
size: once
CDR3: CASSPDVGKREGEQFF
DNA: TGTGCCAGCAGCCCCGACGTTGGAAAACGGGAGGGTGAGCAGTTCTTC

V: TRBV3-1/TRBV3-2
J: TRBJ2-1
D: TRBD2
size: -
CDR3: CASSQETSVNEQFF
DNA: TGTGCCAGCAGCCAAGAAACTAGCGTCAATGAGCAGTTCTTC

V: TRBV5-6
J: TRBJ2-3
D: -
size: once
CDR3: CASSLGQITDTQYF
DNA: TGTGCCAGCAGCTTGGGACAGATCACAGATACGCAGTATTTT

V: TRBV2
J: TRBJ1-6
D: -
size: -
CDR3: CASKRAADNSPLHF
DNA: TGTGCCAGCAAGAGGGCAGCGGACAATTCACCCCTCCACTTT

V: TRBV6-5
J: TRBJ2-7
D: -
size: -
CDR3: CASSNGVSYEQYF
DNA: TGTGCCAGCAGCAACGGGGTCTCCTACGAGCAGTACTTC

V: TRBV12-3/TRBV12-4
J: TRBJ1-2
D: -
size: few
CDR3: CASSLWVYGYTF
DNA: TGTGCCAGCAGTTTGTGGGTCTATGGCTACACCTTC

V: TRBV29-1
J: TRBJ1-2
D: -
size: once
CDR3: CSVEKPGSNYGYTF
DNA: TGCAGCGTTGAAAAGCCGGGCAGTAACTATGGCTACACCTTC

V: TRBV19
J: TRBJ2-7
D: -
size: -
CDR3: CASSIAGKVYEQYF
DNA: TGTGCCAGTAGTATAGCCGGGAAGGTCTACGAGCAGTACTTC

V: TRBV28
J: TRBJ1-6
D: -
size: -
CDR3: CASSWTENSPLHF
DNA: TGTGCCAGCAGTTGGACAGAAAATTCACCCCTCCACTTT

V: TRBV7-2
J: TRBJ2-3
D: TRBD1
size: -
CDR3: CASSSGTGWNTQYF
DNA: TGTGCCAGCAGTTCCGGGACAGGGTGGAATACGCAGTATTTT

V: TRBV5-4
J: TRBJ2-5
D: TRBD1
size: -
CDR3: CASSLEQGAETQYF
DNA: TGTGCCAGCAGCTTGGAACAGGGGGCAGAGACCCAGTACTTC

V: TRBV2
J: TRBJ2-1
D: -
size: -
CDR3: CASSEGLGRNEQFF
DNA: TGTGCCAGCAGTGAAGGTCTAGGGCGCAATGAGCAGTTCTTC

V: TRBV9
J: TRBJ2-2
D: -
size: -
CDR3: CASSVATLSGGAGELFF
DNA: TGTGCCAGCAGCGTAGCTACCTTGAGTGGCGGGGCCGGGGAGCTGTTTTTT

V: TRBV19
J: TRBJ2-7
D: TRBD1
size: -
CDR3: CASSRTGPAYEQYF
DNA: TGTGCCAGTAGTAGGACAGGTCCAGCCTACGAGCAGTACTTC

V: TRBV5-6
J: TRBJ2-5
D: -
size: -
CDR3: CASSPRPTETQYF
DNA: TGTGCCAGCAGCCCCCGACCGACAGAGACCCAGTACTTC

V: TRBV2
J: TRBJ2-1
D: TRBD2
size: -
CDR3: CASRVAGAANEQFF
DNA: TGTGCCAGCAGAGTGGCGGGAGCAGCAAATGAGCAGTTCTTC

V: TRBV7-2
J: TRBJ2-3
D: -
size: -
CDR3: CASSLVGGGDTQYF
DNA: TGTGCCAGCAGCTTAGTAGGAGGGGGAGATACGCAGTATTTT

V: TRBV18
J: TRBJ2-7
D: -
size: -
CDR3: CASSPLGIDYEQYF
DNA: TGTGCCAGCTCACCGCTCGGGATCGACTACGAGCAGTACTTC

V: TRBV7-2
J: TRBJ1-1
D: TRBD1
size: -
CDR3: CASSPRAGGGFTEAFF
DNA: TGTGCCAGCAGCCCCAGGGCAGGGGGTGGTTTCACTGAAGCTTTCTTT

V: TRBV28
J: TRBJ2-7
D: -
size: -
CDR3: CASSLIGYEQYF
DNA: TGTGCCAGCAGTTTAATAGGCTACGAGCAGTACTTC

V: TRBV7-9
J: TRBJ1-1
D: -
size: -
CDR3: CASSPPGGGPHTEAFF
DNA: TGTGCCAGCAGCCCCCCCGGGGGCGGACCCCACACTGAAGCTTTCTTT

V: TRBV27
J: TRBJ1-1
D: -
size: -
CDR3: CASRSQGNTEAFF
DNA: TGTGCCAGCAGATCTCAGGGAAACACTGAAGCTTTCTTT

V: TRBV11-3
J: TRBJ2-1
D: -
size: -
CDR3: CASSLNTLNEQFF
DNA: TGTGCCAGCAGCCTCAATACGCTCAATGAGCAGTTCTTC

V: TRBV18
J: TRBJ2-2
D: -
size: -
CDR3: CASSPPSANTGELFF
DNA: TGTGCCAGCTCACCACCGTCCGCGAACACCGGGGAGCTGTTTTTT

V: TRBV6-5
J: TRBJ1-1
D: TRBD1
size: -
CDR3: CASLAGGRRTEAFF
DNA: TGTGCCAGTCTCGCAGGGGGGCGGCGGACTGAAGCTTTCTTT

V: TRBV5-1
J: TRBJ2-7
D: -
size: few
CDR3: CASSFPGAHEQYF
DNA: TGCGCCAGCAGCTTTCCGGGGGCCCACGAGCAGTACTTC

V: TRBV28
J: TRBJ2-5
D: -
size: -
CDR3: CASSTPGHHREKNQETQYF
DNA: TGTGCCAGCAGTACCCCGGGACACCACCGCGAAAAAAACCAAGAGACCCAGTACTTC

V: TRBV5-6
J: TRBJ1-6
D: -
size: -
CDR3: CASSLERGSPLHF
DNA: TGTGCCAGCAGCTTGGAGCGAGGTTCACCCCTCCACTTT

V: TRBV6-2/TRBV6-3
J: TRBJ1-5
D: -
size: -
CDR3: CASSFTGTYSNQPQHF
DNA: TGTGCCAGCAGTTTCACAGGTACCTATAGCAATCAGCCCCAGCATTTT

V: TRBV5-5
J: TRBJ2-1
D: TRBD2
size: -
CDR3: CASSELAGTYNEQFF
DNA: TGTGCCAGCAGCGAACTAGCGGGCACCTACAATGAGCAGTTCTTC

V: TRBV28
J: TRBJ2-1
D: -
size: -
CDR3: CASSKAMGLDYNEQFF
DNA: TGTGCCAGCAGCAAGGCCATGGGACTTGACTACAATGAGCAGTTCTTC

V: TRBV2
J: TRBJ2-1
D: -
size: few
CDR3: CASSSEAYNEQFF
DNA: TGTGCCAGCAGTAGCGAGGCCTACAATGAGCAGTTCTTC

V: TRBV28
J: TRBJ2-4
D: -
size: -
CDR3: CASSAVASWGNIQYF
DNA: TGTGCCAGCAGTGCCGTGGCGTCGTGGGGTAACATTCAGTACTTC

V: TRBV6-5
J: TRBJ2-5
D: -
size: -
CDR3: CASSQTWDSETQYF
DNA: TGTGCCAGCAGCCAGACGTGGGATTCCGAGACCCAGTACTTC

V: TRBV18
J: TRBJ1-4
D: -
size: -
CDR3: CASSSTANPTNEKLFF
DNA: TGTGCCAGCTCATCGACAGCCAATCCAACTAATGAAAAACTGTTTTTT

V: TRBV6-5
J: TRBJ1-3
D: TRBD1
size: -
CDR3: CASSYSGQADGNTIYF
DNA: TGTGCCAGCAGTTACTCCGGACAGGCGGACGGAAACACCATATATTTT

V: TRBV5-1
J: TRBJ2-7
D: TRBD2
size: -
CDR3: CASATSGSSYEQYF
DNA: TGCGCCAGCGCCACTAGCGGGAGCTCCTACGAGCAGTACTTC

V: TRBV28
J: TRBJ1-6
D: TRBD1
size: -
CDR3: CAVGRGRGSPLHF
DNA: TGTGCTGTAGGCAGGGGGCGAGGTTCACCCCTCCACTTT

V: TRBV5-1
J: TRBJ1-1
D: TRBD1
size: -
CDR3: CASRAATGGFTEAFF
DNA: TGCGCCAGCAGGGCAGCGACAGGGGGCTTTACTGAAGCTTTCTTT

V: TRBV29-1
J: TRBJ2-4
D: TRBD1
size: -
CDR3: CSGFSGTDRQYF
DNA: TGCAGCGGGTTTTCCGGGACAGACCGTCAGTACTTC

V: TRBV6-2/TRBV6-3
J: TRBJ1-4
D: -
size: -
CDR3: CASSSGGQLNEKLFF
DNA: TGTGCCAGCAGTAGCGGCGGACAGTTGAATGAAAAACTGTTTTTT

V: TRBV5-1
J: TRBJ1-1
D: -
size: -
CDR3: CASSSMGGQSGGAFF
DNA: TGCGCCAGCAGCTCGATGGGTGGACAGTCTGGTGGAGCTTTCTTT

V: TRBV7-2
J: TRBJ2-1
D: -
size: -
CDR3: CASSLVRGEQFF
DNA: TGTGCCAGCAGCTTAGTCAGGGGTGAGCAGTTCTTC